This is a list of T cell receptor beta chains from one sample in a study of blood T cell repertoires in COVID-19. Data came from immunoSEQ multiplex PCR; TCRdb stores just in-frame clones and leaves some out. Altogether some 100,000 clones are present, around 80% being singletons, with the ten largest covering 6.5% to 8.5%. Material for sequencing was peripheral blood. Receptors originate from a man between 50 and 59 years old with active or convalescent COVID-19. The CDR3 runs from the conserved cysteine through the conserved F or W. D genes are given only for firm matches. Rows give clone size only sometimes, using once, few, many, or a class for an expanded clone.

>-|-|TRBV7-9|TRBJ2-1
CASSLNGARNEQFF
TGTGCCAGCAGCCTGAATGGGGCCAGAAATGAGCAGTTCTTC
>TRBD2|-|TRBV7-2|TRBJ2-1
CASSPRTSGVYNEQFF
TGTGCCAGCAGCCCGAGGACTAGCGGGGTCTACAATGAGCAGTTCTTC
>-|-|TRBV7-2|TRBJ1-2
CASSLDYDRVYGYTF
TGTGCCAGCAGCTTAGATTACGATCGGGTTTATGGCTACACCTTC
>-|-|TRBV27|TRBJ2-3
CASSQTDTQYF
TGTGCCAGCAGTCAAACAGATACGCAGTATTTT
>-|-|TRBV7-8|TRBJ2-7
CASSLDPRNPDSVAYEQYF
TGTGCCAGCAGCTTAGACCCTCGGAACCCGGACAGTGTTGCCTACGAGCAGTACTTC
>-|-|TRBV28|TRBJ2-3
CASSLSDGVTDTQYF
TGTGCCAGCAGTTTATCGGACGGGGTCACAGATACGCAGTATTTT
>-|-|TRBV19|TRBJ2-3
CASSISPSTDTQYF
TGTGCCAGTAGTATATCCCCTAGCACAGATACGCAGTATTTT
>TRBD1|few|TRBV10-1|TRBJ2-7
CASSWTGGSGEQYF
TGCGCCAGCAGTTGGACAGGGGGCAGCGGCGAGCAGTACTTC
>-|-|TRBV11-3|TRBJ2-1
CASSLTSSEQFF
TGTGCCAGCAGTCTTACTAGTTCTGAGCAGTTCTTC
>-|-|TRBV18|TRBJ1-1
CASSPGGGSIPEAFF
TGTGCCAGCTCCCCGGGGGGGGGCTCTATCCCTGAAGCTTTCTTT
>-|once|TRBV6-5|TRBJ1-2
CASSYSGMEGYGYTF
TGTGCCAGCAGTTACTCGGGGATGGAGGGCTATGGCTACACCTTC
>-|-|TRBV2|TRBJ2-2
CASSDRVGTGELFF
TGTGCCAGCAGTGACAGGGTGGGCACCGGGGAGCTGTTTTTT
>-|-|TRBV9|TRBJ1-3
CASSVGHFSGNTIYF
TGTGCCAGCAGCGTAGGACACTTCTCTGGAAACACCATATATTTT
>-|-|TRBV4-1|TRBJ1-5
CASSQAGDNQPQHF
TGCGCCAGCAGCCAAGCGGGGGACAATCAGCCCCAGCATTTT
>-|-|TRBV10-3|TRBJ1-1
CAISDWGGTEAFF
TGTGCCATCAGTGATTGGGGAGGAACTGAAGCTTTCTTT
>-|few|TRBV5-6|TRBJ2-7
CASSLSRYAEQYF
TGTGCCAGCAGCTTGAGCAGGTACGCCGAGCAGTACTTC
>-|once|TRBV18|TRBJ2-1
CASSLGLSEQFF
TGTGCCAGCTCACTGGGACTTAGTGAGCAGTTCTTC
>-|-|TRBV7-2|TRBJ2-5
CASSLNPGTNQETQYF
TGTGCCAGCAGCTTAAACCCCGGGACAAACCAAGAGACCCAGTACTTC
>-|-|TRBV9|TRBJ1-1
CASSASYGVNTEAFF
TGTGCCAGCAGCGCCTCATATGGAGTGAACACTGAAGCTTTCTTT
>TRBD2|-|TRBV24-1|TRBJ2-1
CATSDPGLLSYNEQFF
TGTGCCACCAGTGACCCGGGACTACTCTCCTACAATGAGCAGTTCTTC
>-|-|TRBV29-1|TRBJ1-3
CSVGTDSGNTIYF
TGCAGCGTTGGGACAGACTCTGGAAACACCATATATTTT
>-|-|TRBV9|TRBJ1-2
CASSTDSSNYGYTF
TGTGCCAGCAGTACGGACAGCTCTAACTATGGCTACACCTTC
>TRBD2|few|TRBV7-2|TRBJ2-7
CASAESGGISYEQYF
TGTGCCAGCGCCGAATCCGGGGGGATCTCCTACGAGCAGTACTTC
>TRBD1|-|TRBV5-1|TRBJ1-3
CASSVGGTGGPGNTIYF
TGCGCCAGCAGCGTTGGAGGGACAGGGGGCCCTGGAAACACCATATATTTT
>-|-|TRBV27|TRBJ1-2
CASNHRQGIGGYTF
TGTGCCAGCAACCACCGTCAGGGGATAGGTGGCTACACCTTC
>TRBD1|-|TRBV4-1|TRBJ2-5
CASSPGGQETQYF
TGCGCCAGCAGCCCAGGGGGCCAAGAGACCCAGTACTTC
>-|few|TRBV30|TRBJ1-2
CAWSAGGGNYGYTF
TGTGCCTGGAGCGCGGGGGGGGGAAACTATGGCTACACCTTC
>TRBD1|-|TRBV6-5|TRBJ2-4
CASIAGTGAGSDQYF
TGTGCCAGCATCGCCGGGACAGGGGCCGGGTCGGATCAGTACTTC
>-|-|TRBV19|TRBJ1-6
CASTSGRSSPLHF
TGTGCCAGTACCTCAGGGCGTAGTTCACCCCTCCACTTT
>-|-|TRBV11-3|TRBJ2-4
CARPPWGGDKNIQYF
TGTGCCAGACCCCCGTGGGGGGGCGACAAAAACATTCAGTACTTC
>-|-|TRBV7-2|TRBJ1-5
CASSTTFDSAQHF
TGTGCCAGCAGCACGACTTTCGACAGTGCCCAGCATTTT
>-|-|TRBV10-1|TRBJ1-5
CASSDPQGNQPQHF
TGCGCCAGCAGTGATCCCCAGGGCAATCAGCCCCAGCATTTT
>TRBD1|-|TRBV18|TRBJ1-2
CASSPKQGANGYTF
TGTGCCAGCTCACCAAAACAGGGGGCTAATGGCTACACCTTC
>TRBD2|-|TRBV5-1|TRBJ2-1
CARWGGGVPEGSYNEQFF
TGCGCCCGCTGGGGCGGGGGGGTGCCTGAGGGCTCCTACAATGAGCAGTTCTTC
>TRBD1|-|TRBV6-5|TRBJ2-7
CASSGRQGDEQYF
TGTGCCAGCTCGGGGAGACAGGGCGACGAGCAGTACTTC
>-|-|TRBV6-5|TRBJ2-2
CASSPRDTNTGELFF
TGTGCCAGCAGTCCCCGGGACACGAACACCGGGGAGCTGTTTTTT